This TCR beta chain was sequenced during a study of cytomegalovirus exposure and HLA in healthy donors. V lost 4 bases and J lost 2, with 8 bases in between. Germline CDR1 is SGHTA and CDR2 is FQGNSA. There are 13 residues in the CDR3. Comments on this clone: Antigen: not known.

Use of 60 Vbeta and 13 Jbeta primers characterized the PCR. The assay was immunoSEQ multiplex PCR, and TCRdb's table has in-frame clones only and misses some. This sample yields 65,000 to 90,000 clones, of which 79% are seen a single time; 2% to 3% belongs to the top ten. General study findings and limits: Later analysis associated a missense DCLRE1C variant with TCR beta V- and J-gene trimming. In a later analysis, several top co-occurrence clusters appeared linked to parvovirus B19, influenza, CMV and Epstein-Barr virus.

This chain joins TRBV7-2 and TRBJ2-5; D possibly corresponds to TRBD1 (6 bases). The sequencing sample was made of PBMCs. This clonotype originated in a man aged 25 to 45 in good health and CMV-seronegative. CDR3 region: CASSSDRQETQYF. CDR3 nucleotide sequence: TGTGCCAGCAGCTCGGACAGACAAGAGACCCAGTACTTC. The entire variable domain, with the rest obtained from reference TRBV7-2 and TRBJ2-5, is as follows: GAGVSQSPSNKVTEKGKDVELRCDPISGHTALYWYRQSLGQGLEFLIYFQGNSAPDKSGLPSDRFSAERTGGSVSTLTIQRTQQEDSAVYLCASSSDRQETQYFGPGTRLLVL.